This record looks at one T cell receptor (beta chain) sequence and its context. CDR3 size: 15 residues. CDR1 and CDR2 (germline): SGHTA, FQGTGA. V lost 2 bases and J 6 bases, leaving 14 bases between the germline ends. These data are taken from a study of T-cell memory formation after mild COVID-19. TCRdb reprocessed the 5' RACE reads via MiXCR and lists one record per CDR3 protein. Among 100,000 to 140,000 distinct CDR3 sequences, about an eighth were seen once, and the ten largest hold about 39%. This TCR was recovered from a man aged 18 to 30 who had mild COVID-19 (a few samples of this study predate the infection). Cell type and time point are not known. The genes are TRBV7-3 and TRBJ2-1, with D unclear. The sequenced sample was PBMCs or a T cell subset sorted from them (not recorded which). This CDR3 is CASSLGGGPSNEQFF. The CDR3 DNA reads TGTGCCAGCAGCTTAGGTGGTGGACCCTCCAATGAGCAGTTCTTC.